These 32 T cell receptor beta chains were sequenced from one sample in a study of cytotoxic CD8 clonotypes in ibrutinib-treated CLL. Data came from immunoSEQ multiplex PCR; TCRdb stores just in-frame clones and leaves some out. The sample has more than 200,000 clones; roughly 74% are singletons. The input for sequencing was PBMCs, taken after 24 months of ibrutinib treatment. Receptors originate from a human donor with chronic lymphocytic leukemia.

The chain recombines TRBV10-3 with TRBJ2-2; 8 positions match TRBD1. CDR1 is ENHRY, CDR2 SYGVKD, per germline. J was trimmed by 6 bases and V by 4 bases; bases with no gene match: 13. This CDR3 is built from 17 residues. The CDR3 coding sequence is TGTGCCATCAGTGGTACCGTGACAGGGGTAATGTCCGGGGAGCTGTTTTTT. Translated: CAISGTVTGVMSGELFF.

J is TRBJ2-2 and V is TRBV27; 7 positions agree with TRBD2. The CDR3 length is 16 residues. Trimming took 8 bases from V and 5 from J; bases not matched to a gene: 14. Germline values: CDR1 MNHEY, CDR2 SMNVEV (reference sequence). The DNA for the CDR3 is TGTGCCAGCGGGAGGGTAGGGAGTGTTTATACCGGGGAGCTGTTTTTT. This gives the protein CASGRVGSVYTGELFF.

V usage is TRBV29-1 and J usage is TRBJ2-7; 10 bases are a match to TRBD1. In germline, CDR1 is SQVTM, CDR2 ANQGSEA. This CDR3 has 14 residues. V trimming: 4 bases; J trimming: 1 base; junction bases outside the gene matches: 4. The DNA for the CDR3 is TGCAGCGTTGGACCGGGACAGGGGTCCTACGAGCAGTACTTC. It encodes CSVGPGQGSYEQYF.

The rearrangement links TRBV7-9 to TRBJ1-1; D remains ambiguous. The V end was cut by 3 bases, the J end by 11 bases, with 19 bases between. The CDR3 is 14 residues long. Germline CDR1 SEHNR, CDR2 FQNEAQ (reference sequence). The CDR3 loop is CASSFIGRTKGAFF. CDR3 nucleotide sequence: TGTGCCAGCAGCTTCATTGGCAGAACAAAGGGCGCTTTCTTT. Supplemented by reference TRBV7-9 and TRBJ1-1, the full variable domain reads DTGVSQNPRHKITKRGQNVTFRCDPISEHNRLYWYRQTLGQGPEFLTYFQNEAQLEKSRLLSDRFSAERPKGSFSTLEIQRTEQGDSAMYLCASSFIGRTKGAFFGQGTRLTVV.

The V gene is TRBV28, the J gene TRBJ1-1; tentative D call: TRBD1 (5 bases). This CDR3 comprises 14 residues. Trimming took off 5 bases at V and 0 bases at J, with 10 bases between the two ends. CDR1 is MDHEN, CDR2 SYDVKM, per germline. The CDR3 is CASSPQALNTEAFF. CDR3 coding DNA: TGTGCCAGCAGTCCACAGGCTTTGAACACTGAAGCTTTCTTT.

This sequence joins TRBV29-1 and TRBJ2-5, with D tentatively TRBD1 (6 bases). The germline V and J ends were trimmed by 6 bases and 4 bases, with 21 bases remaining between them. Looked up from germline, CDR1 is SQVTM and CDR2 is ANQGSEA. CDR3 length: 15 residues. CDR3 amino acids: CSVGAMGNRGETQYF. CDR3 nucleotide sequence: TGCAGCGTGGGGGCCATGGGGAATAGGGGAGAGACCCAGTACTTC.

This chain's CDR3 is CASSFRASGRASTDTQYF. The CDR3 DNA reads TGTGCCAGCAGCTTTAGGGCTAGCGGGAGGGCCAGCACAGATACGCAGTATTTT. V and J are TRBV5-4 and TRBJ2-3; TRBD2 matches at 12 bases. From germline, CDR1 is SGHNT and CDR2 YYREEE (reference sequence). CDR3 size: 18 residues. V lost 2 bases and J lost 0; bases outside the gene matches: 7.

This clone was recorded a few times. V usage is TRBV23-1 and J usage is TRBJ2-7, with 7 bases matching TRBD1. Being an ORF, TRBV23-1 has a function that is uncertain. Trimming cost V 2 bases and J 1 base; bases outside gene matches: 11. CDR3 length equals 17 residues. In nucleotides, the CDR3 is TGCGCCAGCAGTCAAAAATCGGCGACAGGGTTATCCTACGAGCAGTACTTC. Its protein is CASSQKSATGLSYEQYF.

The chain links TRBV28 to TRBJ2-6; TRBD1 aligns across 9 bases. CDR3 length: 17 amino acids. The germline V gene encodes CDR1 MDHEN and CDR2 SYDVKM. Unmatched junction bases numbered 8, after V lost 7 bases and J lost 1 base. In nucleotides, the CDR3 is TGTGCCAGCACCCGAGGACAGGGGTTATCTGGGGCCAACGTCCTGACTTTC. Amino acid sequence: CASTRGQGLSGANVLTF. The entire variable domain, with the rest obtained from reference TRBV28 and TRBJ2-6, is as follows: DVKVTQSSRYLVKRTGEKVFLECVQDMDHENMFWYRQDPGLGLRLIYFSYDVKMKEKGDIPEGYSVSREKKERFSLILESASTNQTSMYLCASTRGQGLSGANVLTFGAGSRLTVL.

The CDR3 sequence: CASKLGTEQFF. In DNA, the CDR3 is TGTGCCAGCAAACTAGGGACTGAGCAGTTCTTC. The V call is TRBV28, the J call TRBJ2-1; D could derive from TRBD1 or TRBD2 (5 bases each). This CDR3 has 11 amino acids. With 7 bases removed from V and 9 bases from J, the gap between germline ends came to 10 bases. From germline, CDR1 is MDHEN and CDR2 SYDVKM.

V and J are TRBV6-5 and TRBJ2-7, with TRBD2 identical over 8 bases. The J segment lost 5 bases and the V segment lost 2 bases, leaving 5 bases of the junction unmatched. This CDR3 has 14 amino acids. Germline V gene lookup returns CDR1 MNHEY and CDR2 SVGAGI. The chain's CDR3 is CASSYPGGFDEQYF. The CDR3 DNA follows: TGTGCCAGCAGTTACCCGGGGGGGTTCGACGAGCAGTACTTC.

The genes are TRBV10-2 and TRBJ1-3; the match to TRBD1 covers 9 bases. The CDR3 contains 16 residues. The germline gives CDR1 WSHSY, CDR2 SAAADI. V shed 7 bases, J shed 0 bases, and the junction held 7 bases outside the gene matches. The CDR3 DNA follows: TGCGCCAGCACCAGGGACAGGGTGAGCTCTGGAAACACCATATATTTT. As protein: CASTRDRVSSGNTIYF.

The J gene is TRBJ2-3, the V gene TRBV6-1; D remains unclear. The V gene's germline CDR1 is MNHNS and CDR2 SASEGT. This CDR3 has 14 residues. V was cut by 5 bases and J by 0 bases, with 9 bases left in between. The CDR3 loop reads CASSSASSTDTQYF. Written as DNA, the CDR3 is TGTGCCAGCAGTTCAGCGTCTAGCACAGATACGCAGTATTTT.

The V call is TRBV30, the J call TRBJ2-7; D gene uncertain. The CDR3 is 11 amino acids. Trimming shortened V by 4 bases and J by 0 bases, and 4 bases separated the two germline ends. Germline lookup yields CDR1 GTSNPN and CDR2 SVGIG (reference sequence). The CDR3 sequence: CAWKGSYEQYF. In DNA form, the CDR3 reads TGTGCCTGGAAGGGCTCCTACGAGCAGTACTTC. Full variable domain (outside the CDR3, taken from reference TRBV30 and TRBJ2-7): SQTIHQWPATLVQPVGSPLSLECTVEGTSNPNLYWYRQAAGRGLQLLFYSVGIGQISSEVPQNLSASRPQDRQFILSSKKLLLSDSGFYLCAWKGSYEQYFGPGTRLTVT.

J is TRBJ2-7 and V is TRBV7-9, with 7 bases that match TRBD2. Per germline, CDR1 SEHNR and CDR2 FQNEAQ (reference sequence). After removal of 1 base from V and 5 bases from J, the junction contained 5 bases not matched to a gene. CDR3 length: 14 amino acids. CDR3 nucleotide sequence: TGTGCCAGCAGCTTAGGGGACTACGGGAACGAGCAGTACTTC. It translates to CASSLGDYGNEQYF.

V is TRBV28 and J is TRBJ2-7, with 8 bases aligning to TRBD2. V gave up 5 bases and J gave up 2 bases; unmatched junction bases: 8. This CDR3 is 15 amino acids long. The germline CDR1 and CDR2 sequences are MDHEN and SYDVKM. CDR3 bases: TGTGCCAGCAGTCTACTAGCGGTAAACACCTACGAGCAGTACTTC. It translates to CASSLLAVNTYEQYF. Complete variable domain (other parts from reference TRBV28 and TRBJ2-7): DVKVTQSSRYLVKRTGEKVFLECVQDMDHENMFWYRQDPGLGLRLIYFSYDVKMKEKGDIPEGYSVSREKKERFSLILESASTNQTSMYLCASSLLAVNTYEQYFGPGTRLTVT.

The chain combines TRBV4-2 with TRBJ2-1, with TRBD2 matching 11 bases. J lost 7 bases, V lost 0 bases, and 5 bases had no gene match. Germline-derived CDR1 and CDR2 are LGHNA and YNFKEQ. The CDR3 extends over 16 amino acids. This CDR3 is CASSQERLAGGNEQFF. CDR3 in DNA: TGTGCCAGCAGCCAAGAACGCCTAGCGGGAGGAAATGAGCAGTTCTTC.

The rearrangement joins TRBV7-9 to TRBJ2-7; D is perhaps TRBD2 (6 bases). With 2 bases removed from V and 3 bases from J, the gap between germline ends came to 20 bases. CDR1 and CDR2 (germline): SEHNR, FQNEAQ (reference sequence). The CDR3 extends over 17 amino acids. CDR3 loop: CASSLSLAAGGDYEQYF. CDR3 bases: TGTGCCAGCAGCTTATCTCTTGCCGCCGGAGGGGACTACGAGCAGTACTTC.

This clone was detected once. The chain uses TRBV4-2 and TRBJ2-3, with unresolved D. Germline loops: CDR1 LGHNA, CDR2 YNFKEQ. CDR3 length: 15 residues. The V end lost 1 base, the J end lost 4 bases, and 12 bases lay between the germline ends. For the CDR3, the DNA is TGTGCCAGCAGCCAAGGAGGTCAAGAAGCAGATACGCAGTATTTT. It translates to CASSQGGQEADTQYF.

This chain uses TRBV10-1 with TRBJ2-7; a weak D match, TRBD2 (6 bases). The CDR3 spans 14 residues. Trimming shortened V by 3 bases and J by 1 base, and 10 bases separated the two germline ends. CDR1 WNHNN and CDR2 SYGVQD come from the germline V gene (reference sequence). For the CDR3, the DNA is TGCGCCAGCAGTGACTCCGGGACTTCCTACGAGCAGTACTTC. As protein: CASSDSGTSYEQYF.

The chain uses TRBV9 and TRBJ1-5; possible D gene TRBD1, 6 bases. From germline, CDR1 is SGDLS and CDR2 YYNGEE. This CDR3 spans 15 amino acids. Trimming took 4 bases from V and 5 from J, leaving 16 bases between them. The CDR3 DNA reads TGTGCCAGCAGCCCCGAGGGGGGGGCGTATCAGCCCCAGCATTTT. Translated, it gives CASSPEGGAYQPQHF.

This chain connects TRBV27 to TRBJ2-7, with 10 bases identical to TRBD1. The CDR3 length is 12 residues. Germline-derived CDR1 and CDR2 are MNHEY and SMNVEV (reference sequence). The junction had 2 bases not matched to a gene; V was cut back by 8 bases and J by 4 bases. The CDR3 coding sequence is TGTGCCAGCGGGACAGGGGTATACGAGCAGTACTTC. This translates into CASGTGVYEQYF.

The rearrangement uses TRBV7-3 and TRBJ2-7, with 7 bases fitting TRBD1. This CDR3 region has 14 residues. V lost 6 bases and J lost 2; bases outside the gene matches: 7. CDR1 and CDR2 (germline): SGHTA, FQGTGA. The CDR3 nucleotides read TGTGCCAGCAGTCCGACAGGGAACCCCTACGAGCAGTACTTC. It codes for CASSPTGNPYEQYF.

The V call is TRBV19, the J call TRBJ2-5; 9 bases agree with TRBD1. This CDR3 comprises 12 residues. Germline trimming cut 10 bases from V and 4 bases from J; bases unmatched to any gene: 4. Looked up from germline, CDR1 is LNHDA and CDR2 is SQIVND (reference sequence). CDR3 coding DNA: TGTGCCACCAGACAGGGGGGAGAGACCCAGTACTTC. This gives the protein CATRQGGETQYF. Together with reference TRBV19 and TRBJ2-5, the CDR3 gives the full variable domain: DGGITQSPKYLFRKEGQNVTLSCEQNLNHDAMYWYRQDPGQGLRLIYYSQIVNDFQKGDIAEGYSVSREKKESFPLTVTSAQKNPTAFYLCATRQGGETQYFGPGTRLLVL.

This rearrangement joins TRBV11-3 to TRBJ1-1, with 9 nucleotides matching TRBD1. Germline V gene lookup returns CDR1 SGHNT and CDR2 YENEEA. J gave up 4 bases and V 6 bases, and 6 bases lay outside the gene matches. The CDR3 is 14 residues long. The CDR3, as DNA: TGTGCCAGCAGTAAACAGGGGGCGTCCACTGAAGCTTTCTTT. The encoded protein is CASSKQGASTEAFF.

The chain employs TRBV6-5 and TRBJ2-2; TRBD1 is a possible D gene (6 bases). This CDR3 is 14 amino acids long. V lost 5 bases to trimming and J lost 3 bases, with 10 bases between them. CDR1 and CDR2 from the germline V gene are MNHEY and SVGAGI. CDR3 region: CASSRDTHTGELFF. CDR3 DNA sequence: TGTGCCAGCAGTCGGGACACTCACACCGGGGAGCTGTTTTTT.

The J gene is TRBJ2-1, the V gene TRBV9, with D maybe TRBD1 (5 bases). The V end was cut by 3 bases, the J end by 7 bases, with 14 bases between. CDR1 and CDR2 (germline): SGDLS, YYNGEE. The CDR3 is 14 amino acids. As DNA, the CDR3 is TGTGCCAGCAGCGAGGACACTTTCTATAATGAGCAGTTCTTC. This codes for CASSEDTFYNEQFF.

The gene calls are TRBV10-2 and TRBJ2-1; TRBD1 might be the D (7 bases). The CDR3 spans 14 residues. Germline V gene lookup returns CDR1 WSHSY and CDR2 SAAADI. Trimming removed 7 bases from V and 6 bases from J, with 16 bases in between. CDR3 nucleotides: TGCGCCAGCAATAGAGGAGGGACAGCCAATGAGCAGTTCTTC. Protein product: CASNRGGTANEQFF.

This clone was detected a few times. This chain joins TRBV6-5 and TRBJ1-2; D uncertain. The germline gives CDR1 MNHEY, CDR2 SVGAGI. This CDR3 comprises 13 residues. The germline V and J ends were trimmed by 0 bases and 14 bases, with 16 bases remaining between them. Written as DNA, the CDR3 is TGTGCCAGCAGTTACTCCGGGATACCTTATGTGACCTTC. Its translation is CASSYSGIPYVTF.

This clone was detected a few times. The chain recombines TRBV5-1 with TRBJ2-5; 14 nucleotides agree with TRBD2. Germline-derived CDR1 and CDR2 are SGHRS and YFSETQ. The CDR3 is 16 residues long. V was clipped by 4 bases and J by 5 bases; unmatched bases: 7. The CDR3 DNA follows: TGCGCCAGCAGCCCTGGACTAGCGGGAGGTTTTGAGACCCAGTACTTC. Translating gives CASSPGLAGGFETQYF.

The rearrangement links TRBV28 to TRBJ1-2, with a possible D match to TRBD1 (5 bases). This CDR3 contains 15 residues. Germline V CDR1 and CDR2: MDHEN, SYDVKM. Trimming shortened V by 3 bases and J by 0 bases, and 11 bases separated the two germline ends. This CDR3 is CASSLMGVSNYGYTF. The CDR3 DNA sequence: TGTGCCAGCAGTTTGATGGGGGTTTCTAACTATGGCTACACCTTC.

As for this clone: Just one base apart from a much larger clone, this may be a read error. The V call is TRBV2, the J call TRBJ2-5; D is uncertain. The last part of the DNA fits TRBJ2-7 better; the J call may be wrong. CDR1 SNHLY and CDR2 FYNNEI come from the germline V gene. This CDR3 spans 10 amino acids. The CDR3 region is CASSGYEQYF. CDR3 in DNA: TGTGCCAGCAGTGGCTACGAGCAGTACTTC.